This T cell receptor beta chain originates from a study of OX40 agonist ivuxolimab in advanced cancers. About the research overall: Intravenous ivuxolimab was administered to patients every 2 weeks at 0.01 to 10 mg/kg. Allowance was made for prior anti-PD-1, anti-PD-L1 or anti-CTLA-4 therapy, and about 40% had some. Overall study results and limits: Nonresponders included some who also had low normalized T-cell clonal expansion.

This clone was picked up one time. The antigen is undetermined. The method was immunoSEQ multiplex PCR; TCRdb's version includes in-frame clones alone and lacks a portion of them. The top ten clones hold 0.35% to 0.45% of a sample with about 75,000 clones, around nine tenths of them seen once. Germline V gene data show CDR1 as SGHAT and CDR2 as FQNNGV. The junction had 10 bases not matched to a gene; V was cut back by 8 bases and J by 8 bases. This CDR3 comprises 14 residues. V is TRBV11-2 and J is TRBJ1-4; 8 nucleotides align to TRBD1. Sequenced here: CD4+ or CD8+ T cells sorted from blood, sampled in a trial of the OX40 agonist ivuxolimab. The TCR sequence derives from an adult with an advanced solid tumor such as melanoma, head and neck, liver or kidney cancer. The CDR3 loop is CASATQGAGEKLFF. In nucleotides, the CDR3 is TGTGCCAGCGCCACCCAGGGGGCCGGCGAAAAACTGTTTTTT.